Below are 20 T cell receptor beta chains sequenced from a single sample in a study of human versus mouse CDR3 diversity and MHC coevolution (dated by TCRdb to about 2017). Libraries were built with the immunoSEQ multiplex PCR assay. TCRdb stores this immuneACCESS table with in-frame sequences only. Part of the clones is absent; in the studies checked, under half of the shortfall reflects unresolved V genes, and no reason is known for the rest. Recorded for this sample are some 60,000 clones; approximately 94% of them occurred a single time. Of the sample, 15% to 20% falls within the top ten clones. The sequenced material came from naive CD4+ T cells from blood. The sample's cell subset or site label is to be understood as: CD45RO-negative CD62L-positive naive CD4 T cells. The receptors were gathered from a person in their 60s in good health.

This clone was counted only a few times. The chain joins TRBV2 to TRBJ2-7, with 9 bases fitting TRBD1. There are 13 residues in the CDR3. The trim removed 5 bases at V and 6 bases at J, leaving 5 bases unmatched. Germline CDR1 SNHLY, CDR2 FYNNEI. The CDR3 DNA reads as TGTGCCAGCAGTCGGGACAGGGTTGCCGAGCAGTACTTC. It is translated as CASSRDRVAEQYF.

V usage is TRBV7-3 and J usage is TRBJ2-1; 12 bases agree with TRBD2. V gave up 5 bases and J gave up 5 bases; unmatched junction bases: 7. The CDR3 runs 16 residues. In germline, CDR1 is SGHTA, CDR2 FQGTGA. The CDR3 loop is CASSARTSGDHNEQFF. The DNA of the CDR3 is TGTGCCAGCAGCGCAAGGACTAGCGGGGACCACAATGAGCAGTTCTTC.

The chain joins TRBV9 to TRBJ2-7; 11 bases match TRBD1. This CDR3 is 16 amino acids long. Germline V gene lookup returns CDR1 SGDLS and CDR2 YYNGEE. V shed 0 bases, J shed 2 bases, and the junction held 4 bases outside the gene matches. The CDR3 nucleotides are TGTGCCAGCAGCGTAGGAGGGACAGGGGGTCCCTACGAGCAGTACTTC. Protein product: CASSVGGTGGPYEQYF.

The genes are TRBV9 and TRBJ2-1; D is undetermined. V lost 4 bases to trimming and J lost 7 bases, with 12 bases between them. The CDR3 length is 13 residues. Germline CDR1 reads SGDLS; CDR2 reads YYNGEE. The DNA of the CDR3 is TGTGCCAGCAGCATCCCTACGAGAAATGAGCAGTTCTTC. The encoded protein is CASSIPTRNEQFF.

The J gene is TRBJ2-5, the V gene TRBV19; D remains ambiguous. The J call could be wrong; TRBJ2-7 is a better fit for the DNA end. CDR3 length: 12 amino acids. Germline assignment: CDR1 LNHDA and CDR2 SQIVND (reference sequence). The CDR3 loop reads CASGPWGYEQYF. The CDR3 nucleotides read TGTGCCAGTGGCCCGTGGGGCTACGAGCAGTACTTC.

The V and J genes are TRBV18 and TRBJ2-4; 9 bases are shared with TRBD2. Looked up from germline, CDR1 is KGHSH and CDR2 is LQKENI. The length of the CDR3 is 15 residues. Losses at the gene ends were 3 bases for V and 4 bases for J; bases not matched to a gene: 4. DNA for the CDR3: TGTGCCAGCTCACCGGCGGCGGGAGGGAAAAACATTCAGTACTTC. This encodes CASSPAAGGKNIQYF.

V and J are TRBV11-3 and TRBJ2-1; 8 nucleotides match TRBD2. Trimming cost V 1 base and J 8 bases; bases outside gene matches: 4. The CDR3 has 14 residues. Germline assignment: CDR1 SGHNT and CDR2 YENEEA. CDR3 protein: CASSLGGLEDEQFF. CDR3 sequence (DNA): TGTGCCAGCAGCTTAGGGGGACTAGAAGATGAGCAGTTCTTC.

The genes are TRBV19 and TRBJ1-5; TRBD1 agrees at 7 bases. V shed 4 bases, J shed 4 bases, and the junction held 7 bases outside the gene matches. CDR1 is LNHDA and CDR2 is SQIVND in the germline V gene (reference sequence). CDR3 length equals 15 residues. CDR3 region: CASSTTGEENQPQHF. The CDR3 region has the DNA TGTGCCAGTAGTACTACAGGGGAAGAGAATCAGCCCCAGCATTTT.

J is TRBJ1-2 and V is TRBV11-2; TRBD1 agrees at 10 bases. Germline V lookup: CDR1 SGHAT, CDR2 FQNNGV. This CDR3 spans 16 amino acids. Trimming cost V 4 bases and J 8 bases; bases outside gene matches: 13. CDR3 loop: CASSSSTGQGIRGYTF. For the CDR3, the DNA is TGTGCCAGCAGCTCATCTACGGGACAGGGGATAAGGGGCTACACCTTC.

The rearrangement links TRBV2 to TRBJ2-5, with TRBD1 matching 7 bases. CDR3 length: 14 residues. V lost 6 bases and J lost 0; bases outside the gene matches: 4. Germline V gene lookup returns CDR1 SNHLY and CDR2 FYNNEI. The CDR3 spells CASRWDRNQETQYF. CDR3 in DNA: TGTGCCAGCAGGTGGGACAGAAACCAAGAGACCCAGTACTTC.

J is TRBJ1-3 and V is TRBV5-4, with TRBD1 as a possible D gene (5 bases). V was shortened by 0 bases and J by 0 bases, with 10 bases between the two germline ends. Germline lookup yields CDR1 SGHNT and CDR2 YYREEE (reference sequence). The CDR3 sequence is 16 residues long. CDR3 amino acids: CASSLGMGGSGNTIYF. In DNA, the CDR3 is TGTGCCAGCAGCTTGGGTATGGGGGGCTCTGGAAACACCATATATTTT.

The V gene is TRBV11-3, the J gene TRBJ2-1, with D possibly being TRBD2 (6 bases). There are 14 residues in the CDR3. Per germline, CDR1 SGHNT and CDR2 YENEEA. Trimming left V 4 bases short and J 2 bases short, with 9 bases between. The chain's CDR3 is CASSSGDAYNEQFF. The CDR3 DNA sequence: TGTGCCAGCAGCTCGGGAGACGCCTACAATGAGCAGTTCTTC.

The V call is TRBV7-9, the J call TRBJ2-3; 10 bases line up with TRBD2. In germline, CDR1 is SEHNR, CDR2 FQNEAQ (reference sequence). V lost 2 bases to trimming and J lost 1 base; unmatched junction nucleotides: 6. The length of the CDR3 is 17 residues. The CDR3 spells CASSLRLAGAGTDTQYF. CDR3 coding DNA: TGTGCCAGCAGCTTACGGCTAGCGGGAGCAGGCACAGATACGCAGTATTTT.

The genes are TRBV6-5 and TRBJ2-7; D gene uncertain. Germline CDR1 and CDR2: MNHEY and SVGAGI. The V gene lost 2 bases and the J gene lost 2 bases, with 10 bases spanning the gap. The CDR3 covers 14 residues. The CDR3 DNA reads as TGTGCCAGCAGTTACAGCTTTGAAACCTACGAGCAGTACTTC. Amino acid sequence: CASSYSFETYEQYF.

J is TRBJ2-1 and V is TRBV19; TRBD1 matches 8 bases. CDR3 length: 14 residues. The germline V gene has CDR1 LNHDA and CDR2 SQIVND (reference sequence). The J segment lost 7 bases and the V segment lost 4 bases, leaving 6 bases of the junction unmatched. This CDR3 is CASSTTWTGNEQFF. The CDR3 bases are TGTGCCAGTAGTACCACCTGGACAGGGAATGAGCAGTTCTTC.

The rearrangement links TRBV11-1 to TRBJ2-2; D might be TRBD2 (6 bases). The CDR3 length is 17 residues. V was cut by 5 bases and J by 4 bases, with 20 bases left in between. CDR1 is SGHAT, CDR2 FQDESV, per germline (reference sequence). This CDR3 reads CASSPQGSGGSTGELFF. CDR3 nucleotides: TGTGCCAGCAGCCCCCAGGGTAGCGGCGGGTCCACCGGGGAGCTGTTTTTT. Based on the CDR3 plus reference TRBV11-1 and TRBJ2-2, the full variable domain is EAEVAQSPRYKITEKSQAVAFWCDPISGHATLYWYRQILGQGPELLVQFQDESVVDDSQLPKDRFSAERLKGVDSTLKIQPAELGDSAMYLCASSPQGSGGSTGELFFGEGSRLTVL.

The chain has TRBV5-1 and TRBJ2-2; D unresolved. V was clipped by 1 base and J by 0 bases, with 4 bases between them. Germline V gives CDR1 SGHRS, CDR2 YFSETQ. CDR3 length: 14 amino acids. The CDR3 region is CASSLITNTGELFF. The DNA for the CDR3 is TGCGCCAGCAGCTTGATCACGAACACCGGGGAGCTGTTTTTT.

V and J are TRBV5-1 and TRBJ1-5; 7 nucleotides align to TRBD1. Per the germline V gene, CDR1 is SGHRS and CDR2 is YFSETQ. After removal of 3 bases from V and 3 bases from J, the junction contained 6 bases not matched to a gene. This CDR3 is 15 amino acids long. The CDR3 here is CASSSEGAPNQPQHF. CDR3 DNA: TGCGCCAGCAGCTCGGAGGGGGCCCCCAATCAGCCCCAGCATTTT.

The rearrangement uses TRBV18 and TRBJ1-2; 7 positions agree with TRBD1. Germline-derived CDR1 and CDR2 are KGHSH and LQKENI. The CDR3 is 14 amino acids. The V and J ends lost 2 bases and 7 bases, in that order; junction bases with no gene match: 7. The CDR3 DNA follows: TGTGCCAGCTCACCAACAGGGGTCGGGAGTGGCTACACCTTC. Translated, it gives CASSPTGVGSGYTF.

The rearrangement joins TRBV9 to TRBJ2-3; 9 positions match TRBD2. The J segment lost 3 bases and the V segment lost 2 bases, leaving 10 bases of the junction unmatched. The CDR3 runs to 17 residues. Germline CDR1 reads SGDLS; CDR2 reads YYNGEE. This CDR3 is CASSVSSSGKLTDTQYF. CDR3 in DNA: TGTGCCAGCAGCGTCTCCTCTAGCGGGAAACTGACAGATACGCAGTATTTT.